This T cell receptor (beta chain) was observed in a study of beta chain features in type 1 diabetes. Study-level findings and limits: Within each of all four CD4+ subsets, Type 1 diabetes patients had TCRB CDR3s that were moderately but significantly shorter. In the patient group, naive, central memory and Treg TCRB repertoires seemed more alike than in the healthy donor group.

The isolated RNA, all of it, was reverse transcribed, so expressed TCRB transcripts were what got sequenced. The assay was immunoSEQ multiplex PCR, and TCRdb's table has in-frame clones only and misses some. This table holds tens of thousands of clones, approximately 57% found once. As for this clone: Its specificity is unknown.

The clonotype originates from a man aged 18 to 30 with type 1 diabetes. Material: stem cell memory CD4+ T cells from blood.

CDR3 bases: TGTGCCTGGGGTAACAGACGGGACAGGGCCGGAGAGCAGTACTTC. Protein: CAWGNRRDRAGEQYF. V usage is TRBV30 and J usage is TRBJ2-7, with TRBD1 matching 9 bases. The ends lost 5 bases at V and 7 bases at J; junction bases unmatched: 15. From germline, CDR1 is GTSNPN and CDR2 SVGIG (reference sequence). The length of the CDR3 is 15 residues.